This T cell receptor (beta chain) was captured by sequencing in a study of cytomegalovirus exposure and HLA in healthy donors. Overall study context: There were 117 million unique TCR beta sequences, drawn from around 180 million T cells, in an earlier analysis.

The CDR3 contains 15 residues. CDR1 is MDHEN and CDR2 is SYDVKM in the germline V gene. Trimming at V came to 6 bases and at J to 0 bases, leaving 8 bases not matched to a gene. The PCR ran on 60 Vbeta and 13 Jbeta primers. Only in-frame clones appear in the TCRdb table, and some are missing; sequencing was by immunoSEQ multiplex PCR. The listing records 100,000 to 150,000 clones. The clonotype was recovered from a man aged 35-49 years in good health and CMV-seronegative. The sequenced sample consisted of PBMCs. This chain joins TRBV28 and TRBJ2-7, with TRBD1 identical over 7 bases. Here the CDR3 DNA reads TGTGCCAGCAGACTCCTGACAGGGAGCTCCTACGAGCAGTACTTC. This encodes CASRLLTGSSYEQYF.